The 27 T cell receptor beta chains presented below share a single source sample, sequenced in a study of blood T cell repertoires in COVID-19. Assay: immunoSEQ multiplex PCR; the TCRdb copy retains only in-frame clones and omits some. The data contain 320,000 or so clones, approximately 89% of them singletons. Sequencing was done on a sample of PBMCs or T cells enriched from blood (not recorded which). Receptors originate from a man aged 25 to 45 who had recovered from COVID-19.

The chain combines TRBV24-1 with TRBJ2-4, with TRBD2 as a possible D gene (5 bases). The CDR3 is 15 amino acids. In germline, CDR1 is KGHDR, CDR2 SFDVKD. Trimming cost V 10 bases and J 3 bases, with 18 bases left between them. CDR3 sequence (DNA): TGTGCCACAATGCAGTGGGAGAGGCACAAAAACATTCAGTACTTC. Translating gives CATMQWERHKNIQYF.

The V and J genes are TRBV7-5 and TRBJ2-7; no DNA check was done on the table's D call, TRBD2. TRBV7-5 is noted as a pseudogene. The CDR3 contains 16 residues. Here the CDR3 DNA reads TGTGTCAGAAGACTCCCACCCCGGGACTATCAATACGAGCAGTACTTC. Translated: CVRRLPPRDYQYEQYF.

CDR3 in amino acids: CASSSQGSPLHF. CDR3 DNA sequence: TGTGCCAGCAGTTCTCAGGGATCACCCCTCCACTTT. The J gene is TRBJ1-6, the V gene TRBV27; TRBD1 might be the D (5 bases). In germline, CDR1 is MNHEY, CDR2 SMNVEV (reference sequence). The CDR3 contains 12 residues. V lost 4 bases, J lost 10 bases, and 8 bases lay in between.

This sequence joins TRBV9 and TRBJ2-5; 12 nucleotides agree with TRBD1. The CDR3 runs to 16 residues. The germline V gene encodes CDR1 SGDLS and CDR2 YYNGEE. The V segment lost 0 bases and the J segment 5 bases; nucleotides outside the gene matches: 5. The CDR3 spells CASSVAGTGGTETQYF. The CDR3 DNA reads as TGTGCCAGCAGCGTAGCCGGGACAGGGGGCACGGAGACCCAGTACTTC.

The gene calls are TRBV5-1 and TRBJ2-7; no clear D. V gave up 3 bases and J gave up 2 bases, with 3 bases separating them. This CDR3 comprises 11 residues. The germline gives CDR1 SGHRS, CDR2 YFSETQ. The DNA of the CDR3 is TGCGCCAGCAGCTCCGCCTACGAGCAGTACTTC. The encoded protein is CASSSAYEQYF.

V is TRBV14 and J is TRBJ2-7, with 9 bases matching TRBD1. The V gene end was trimmed by 0 bases and the J gene end by 5 bases; junction bases not matched to a gene: 14. The CDR3 loop spans 18 amino acids. Germline CDR1 SGHDN, CDR2 FVKESK. Written as DNA, the CDR3 is TGTGCCAGCAGCCAAGAATCCGGCGGGACAGGGCCATTGGACGAGCAGTACTTC. This translates into CASSQESGGTGPLDEQYF.

The genes are TRBV19 and TRBJ2-5, with a possible D match to TRBD2 (5 bases). The length of the CDR3 is 13 residues. Per germline, CDR1 LNHDA and CDR2 SQIVND (reference sequence). Trimming took 4 bases from V and 4 from J, leaving 10 bases between them. CDR3 residues: CASSTSSLETQYF. Written as DNA, the CDR3 is TGTGCCAGTAGTACTTCTAGCTTAGAGACCCAGTACTTC. The variable domain in full, completed from reference TRBV19 and TRBJ2-5, reads DGGITQSPKYLFRKEGQNVTLSCEQNLNHDAMYWYRQDPGQGLRLIYYSQIVNDFQKGDIAEGYSVSREKKESFPLTVTSAQKNPTAFYLCASSTSSLETQYFGPGTRLLVL.

This sequence joins TRBV6-6 and TRBJ1-5; TRBD1 might be the D (5 bases). The ends were cut back, 5 bases at V and 4 bases at J, with 15 bases in the middle. CDR3 size: 15 residues. Germline V CDR1 and CDR2: MNHNY, SVGAGI (reference sequence). In DNA, the CDR3 is TGTGCCAGCAGTCGGCAGGGTCTTAGTAATCAGCCCCAGCATTTT. Amino acid sequence: CASSRQGLSNQPQHF.

V and J are TRBV12-3 or TRBV12-4 and TRBJ2-7; D not resolved. The CDR3 is made up of 13 amino acids. Trimming left V 6 bases short and J 2 bases short, with 11 bases between. CDR3 residues: CASSLQSPYEQYF. CDR3 DNA sequence: TGTGCCAGCAGCCTACAGTCTCCCTACGAGCAGTACTTC.

In its sample, this clone was seen a few times. The chain couples TRBV6-5 to TRBJ1-6; D uncertain. Germline CDR1 is MNHEY and CDR2 is SVGAGI. V gave up 2 bases and J gave up 0 bases, with 8 bases separating them. The CDR3 is made up of 16 amino acids. For the CDR3, the DNA is TGTGCCAGCAGTTACGGGAGAAACTCCTATAATTCACCCCTCCACTTT. It yields the protein CASSYGRNSYNSPLHF.

The chain links TRBV2 to TRBJ1-3, with unresolved D. V was cut by 3 bases and J by 0 bases, with 6 bases left in between. Germline V CDR1 and CDR2: SNHLY, FYNNEI. The CDR3 totals 14 residues. The CDR3 DNA reads as TGTGCCAGCAGTGATCGTCTCTCTGGAAACACCATATATTTT. It codes for CASSDRLSGNTIYF.

The chain links TRBV28 to TRBJ2-7; weak D call: TRBD1 (5 bases). The germline CDR1 and CDR2 sequences are MDHEN and SYDVKM. Trimming cost V 4 bases and J 0 bases, with 13 bases left between them. This CDR3 comprises 15 residues. Here the CDR3 reads CASSSQGGNSYEQYF. CDR3 sequence (DNA): TGTGCCAGCAGTTCGCAGGGTGGCAACTCCTACGAGCAGTACTTC.

The chain has TRBV27 and TRBJ1-5; 7 bases are shared with TRBD1. Germline lookup yields CDR1 MNHEY and CDR2 SMNVEV (reference sequence). Trimming at V came to 3 bases and at J to 4 bases, leaving 9 bases not matched to a gene. The CDR3 extends over 16 amino acids. The CDR3 region is CASSLRAGTDNQPQHF. The CDR3 DNA follows: TGTGCCAGCAGTTTGAGGGCCGGGACAGATAATCAGCCCCAGCATTTT.

The sample holds a few counts of this clone. The chain has TRBV5-1 and TRBJ2-2; the D gene is possibly TRBD1 (5 bases). Looked up from germline, CDR1 is SGHRS and CDR2 is YFSETQ. V lost 1 base to trimming and J lost 0 bases, with 10 bases between them. The CDR3 totals 16 residues. The CDR3 is CASSLTGPTNTGELFF. The CDR3 coding sequence is TGCGCCAGCAGCTTGACAGGCCCTACGAACACCGGGGAGCTGTTTTTT.

This chain links TRBV18 with TRBJ1-5, with D unresolved. The CDR3 is made up of 15 amino acids. V was trimmed by 2 bases and J by 6 bases, leaving 14 bases between them. Germline V lookup: CDR1 KGHSH, CDR2 LQKENI. CDR3 residues: CASSPFGQAGQPQHF. The CDR3 DNA sequence: TGTGCCAGCTCACCATTCGGGCAGGCGGGTCAGCCCCAGCATTTT. The whole variable domain, filled in from reference TRBV18 and TRBJ1-5, reads NAGVMQNPRHLVRRRGQEARLRCSPMKGHSHVYWYRQLPEEGLKFMVYLQKENIIDESGMPKERFSAEFPKEGPSILRIQQVVRGDSAAYFCASSPFGQAGQPQHFGDGTRLSIL.

V is TRBV19 and J is TRBJ2-1; tentatively, D is TRBD1 (6 bases). V was clipped by 1 base and J by 6 bases, with 13 bases between them. CDR1 and CDR2 from the germline V gene are LNHDA and SQIVND (reference sequence). The CDR3 runs 15 residues. The CDR3 region is CASSIVGTTGNEQFF. Written as DNA, the CDR3 is TGTGCCAGTAGTATAGTGGGGACAACCGGCAATGAGCAGTTCTTC. The full variable domain, rest sourced from reference TRBV19 and TRBJ2-1, is DGGITQSPKYLFRKEGQNVTLSCEQNLNHDAMYWYRQDPGQGLRLIYYSQIVNDFQKGDIAEGYSVSREKKESFPLTVTSAQKNPTAFYLCASSIVGTTGNEQFFGPGTRLTVL.

This sequence joins TRBV6-5 and TRBJ1-3; weak D call: TRBD1 (6 bases). Trimming pared 2 bases from V and 0 bases from J, leaving 8 bases between. Germline V CDR1 and CDR2: MNHEY, SVGAGI. This CDR3 is 15 amino acids long. The CDR3 bases are TGTGCCAGCAGTTACACAGGGAGCTCTGGAAACACCATATATTTT. This translates into CASSYTGSSGNTIYF.

The genes are TRBV5-1 and TRBJ2-1; 9 bases are a match to TRBD1. In germline, CDR1 is SGHRS, CDR2 YFSETQ. The CDR3 sequence is 14 residues long. V shed 4 bases, J shed 9 bases, and the junction held 8 bases outside the gene matches. The CDR3 protein is CASSNGQGSSEQFF. The CDR3 DNA reads TGCGCCAGCAGCAACGGACAGGGGAGTAGTGAGCAGTTCTTC.

This chain connects TRBV2 to TRBJ1-2; 7 nucleotides agree with TRBD1. V was clipped by 6 bases and J by 2 bases; unmatched bases: 6. This CDR3 region has 14 residues. In germline, CDR1 is SNHLY, CDR2 FYNNEI. The CDR3 here is CASSSDRPNYGYTF. The CDR3 DNA sequence: TGTGCCAGCAGCTCGGACAGGCCAAACTATGGCTACACCTTC.

This rearrangement joins TRBV23-1 to TRBJ2-7, with 7 bases identical to TRBD1. TRBV23-1 is an ORF, with its function uncertain. V was pared by 7 bases and J by 3 bases, with 12 bases of the junction left unmatched. CDR3 length: 15 residues. CDR3 sequence (DNA): TGCGCCAGCACCCCAACCGGGACAGACTTCTACGAGCAGTACTTC. This gives the protein CASTPTGTDFYEQYF.

In this sample, this clone turned up once. The chain couples TRBV5-5 to TRBJ2-2; 16 positions match TRBD2. CDR1 and CDR2 (germline): SGHKS, YYEKEE (reference sequence). With 4 bases clipped from V and 5 bases from J, the junction kept 8 bases outside the gene matches. The CDR3 length is 18 residues. As DNA, the CDR3 is TGTGCCAGCAGCGCCGGGACTAGCGGGGGGGCGTATACCGGGGAGCTGTTTTTT. As protein: CASSAGTSGGAYTGELFF.

The J gene is TRBJ2-2, the V gene TRBV10-2; D is ambiguous. Trimming cost V 4 bases and J 6 bases, with 18 bases left between them. The germline V gene has CDR1 WSHSY and CDR2 SAAADI. The CDR3 is made up of 16 amino acids. The CDR3 DNA sequence: TGCGCCAGCAGTGGTGAGAAAGTAGCATTCCCCGGGGAGCTGTTTTTT. Its translation: CASSGEKVAFPGELFF.

V and J are TRBV19 and TRBJ2-5; the match to TRBD2 covers 9 bases. In germline, CDR1 is LNHDA, CDR2 SQIVND (reference sequence). This CDR3 comprises 15 residues. Trimming cost V 4 bases and J 4 bases; bases outside gene matches: 7. In nucleotides, the CDR3 is TGTGCCAGTAGTAGGGGCGGGGGGGCCCGAGAGACCCAGTACTTC. It translates to CASSRGGGARETQYF. Combining the CDR3 with reference TRBV19 and TRBJ2-5 gives the whole variable domain DGGITQSPKYLFRKEGQNVTLSCEQNLNHDAMYWYRQDPGQGLRLIYYSQIVNDFQKGDIAEGYSVSREKKESFPLTVTSAQKNPTAFYLCASSRGGGARETQYFGPGTRLLVL.

The chain links TRBV5-1 to TRBJ1-1, with 8 bases that match TRBD1. V lost 5 bases, J lost 3 bases, and 6 bases stayed unmatched. This CDR3 is 14 amino acids long. Looked up from germline, CDR1 is SGHRS and CDR2 is YFSETQ. The CDR3 nucleotides are TGCGCCAGCAGGCCAACAGGGGGTTACACTGAAGCTTTCTTT. Translated: CASRPTGGYTEAFF. Full variable domain (rest looked up from reference TRBV5-1 and TRBJ1-1): KAGVTQTPRYLIKTRGQQVTLSCSPISGHRSVSWYQQTPGQGLQFLFEYFSETQRNKGNFPGRFSGRQFSNSRSEMNVSTLELGDSALYLCASRPTGGYTEAFFGQGTRLTVV.

The J gene is TRBJ2-3, the V gene TRBV7-6; D unclear. The length of the CDR3 is 17 residues. Per the germline V gene, CDR1 is SGHVS and CDR2 is FNYEAQ. Trimming pared 0 bases from V and 0 bases from J, leaving 13 bases between. CDR3 DNA: TGTGCCAGCAGCTTAGCGTTTACAGAGCATAGCACAGATACGCAGTATTTT. Translation gives CASSLAFTEHSTDTQYF.

The V gene is TRBV18, the J gene TRBJ2-5; 7 bases are a match to TRBD1. This CDR3 comprises 16 residues. V lost 3 bases and J lost 2; bases outside the gene matches: 9. Germline CDR1 reads KGHSH; CDR2 reads LQKENI. The CDR3 DNA follows: TGTGCCAGCTCACCCATAACAGGGGCCGTACAAGAGACCCAGTACTTC. Protein product: CASSPITGAVQETQYF.

V gene TRBV27 combines with J gene TRBJ2-3, with 11 nucleotides matching TRBD2. Trimming took 7 bases from V and 6 from J; bases not matched to a gene: 18. The CDR3 is 18 residues long. Germline assignment: CDR1 MNHEY and CDR2 SMNVEV (reference sequence). CDR3 nucleotide sequence: TGTGCCAGCACCAAGGGCCACCGTAGCGGGGGGGTTCGGGATACGCAGTATTTT. Its protein product is CASTKGHRSGGVRDTQYF.